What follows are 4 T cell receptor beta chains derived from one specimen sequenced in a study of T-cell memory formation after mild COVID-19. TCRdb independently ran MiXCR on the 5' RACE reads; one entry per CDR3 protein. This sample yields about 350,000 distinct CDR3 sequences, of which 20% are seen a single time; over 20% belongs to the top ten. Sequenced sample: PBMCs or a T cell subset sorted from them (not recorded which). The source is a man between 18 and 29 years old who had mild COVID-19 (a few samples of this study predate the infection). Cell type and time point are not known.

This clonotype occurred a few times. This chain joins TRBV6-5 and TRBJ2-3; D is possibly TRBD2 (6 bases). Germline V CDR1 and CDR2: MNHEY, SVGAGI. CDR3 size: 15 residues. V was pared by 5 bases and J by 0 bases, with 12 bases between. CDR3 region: CASSLRGKSTDTQYF. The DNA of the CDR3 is TGTGCCAGCAGTCTTCGGGGGAAGAGCACAGATACGCAGTATTTT.

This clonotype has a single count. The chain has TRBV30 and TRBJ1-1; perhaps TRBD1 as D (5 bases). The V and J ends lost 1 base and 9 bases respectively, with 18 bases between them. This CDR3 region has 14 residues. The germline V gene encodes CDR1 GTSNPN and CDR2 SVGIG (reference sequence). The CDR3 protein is CAWSASGGFGKAFF. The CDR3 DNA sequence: TGTGCCTGGAGTGCATCGGGGGGGTTTGGTAAAGCTTTCTTT.

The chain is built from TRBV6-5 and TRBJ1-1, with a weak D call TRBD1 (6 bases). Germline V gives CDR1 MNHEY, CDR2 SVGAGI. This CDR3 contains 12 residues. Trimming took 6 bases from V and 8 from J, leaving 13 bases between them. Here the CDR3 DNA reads TGTGCCAGCAGAACCCTAGGGACAGAAGCTTTCTTT. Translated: CASRTLGTEAFF.

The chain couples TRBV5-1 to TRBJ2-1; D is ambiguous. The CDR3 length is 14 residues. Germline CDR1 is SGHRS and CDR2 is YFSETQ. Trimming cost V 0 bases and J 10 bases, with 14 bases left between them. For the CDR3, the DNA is TGCGCCAGCAGCTTGGCTTCTGGCAAAACCGAGCAGTTCTTC. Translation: CASSLASGKTEQFF.